Listed below are T cell receptor beta chains from one sample, sequenced in a study of blood T cell repertoires in COVID-19. Profiled with immunoSEQ multiplex PCR; TCRdb holds only in-frame clones, not every one. The sample has roughly 200,000 clones; 65% to 80% are singletons. The sample was peripheral blood. These receptors were collected from a man aged 50 to 59 who had recovered from COVID-19. Each CDR3 is given with its conserved first and last residue. The D gene is left open where the match is weak. Part of the rows lack a size; the others show once, few, many or a class for expanded clones.

d_call: TRBD1
j_call: TRBJ2-5
clone_size: -
v_call: TRBV5-4
cdr3_aa: CASSPDRAAETQYF
cdr3_nt: TGTGCCAGCAGCCCCGACAGGGCGGCAGAGACCCAGTACTTC

d_call: TRBD1
j_call: TRBJ2-1
clone_size: -
v_call: TRBV18
cdr3_aa: CASGRDRDNEQFF
cdr3_nt: TGTGCCAGTGGCCGGGACAGGGACAATGAGCAGTTCTTC

d_call: -
j_call: TRBJ1-6
clone_size: -
v_call: TRBV6-4
cdr3_aa: CASSERDRRGSPLHF
cdr3_nt: TGTGCCAGCAGTGAGAGAGATCGCAGAGGGTCACCCCTCCACTTT

d_call: TRBD2
j_call: TRBJ2-7
clone_size: -
v_call: TRBV11-3
cdr3_aa: CASSWSGRGGYEQYF
cdr3_nt: TGTGCCAGCAGCTGGAGCGGGAGAGGGGGCTACGAGCAGTACTTC

d_call: -
j_call: TRBJ2-1
clone_size: -
v_call: TRBV5-8
cdr3_aa: CASSLGLAFYEQFF
cdr3_nt: TGTGCCAGCAGCTTGGGCTTGGCCTTCTATGAGCAGTTCTTC

d_call: TRBD1
j_call: TRBJ1-6
clone_size: once
v_call: TRBV30
cdr3_aa: CACAIRQGDSPLHF
cdr3_nt: TGTGCCTGCGCTATCCGACAGGGAGATTCACCCCTCCACTTT

d_call: TRBD2
j_call: TRBJ2-2
clone_size: -
v_call: TRBV19
cdr3_aa: CASSMGGTSGNTGELFF
cdr3_nt: TGTGCCAGTAGTATGGGGGGGACTAGCGGGAATACAGGGGAGCTGTTTTTT

d_call: -
j_call: TRBJ2-7
clone_size: -
v_call: TRBV30
cdr3_aa: CASRRGSYEQYF
cdr3_nt: TGTGCCTCCCGCCGGGGGTCCTACGAGCAGTACTTC

d_call: TRBD1
j_call: TRBJ1-1
clone_size: few
v_call: TRBV7-2
cdr3_aa: CASSLSAWDRATEAFF
cdr3_nt: TGTGCCAGCAGCTTGTCCGCCTGGGACAGAGCAACTGAAGCTTTCTTT

d_call: TRBD1
j_call: TRBJ1-1
clone_size: -
v_call: TRBV19
cdr3_aa: CASSADRGLGNTEAFF
cdr3_nt: TGTGCCAGTAGTGCCGACAGGGGGCTCGGTAACACTGAAGCTTTCTTT

d_call: TRBD1
j_call: TRBJ2-7
clone_size: -
v_call: TRBV10-3
cdr3_aa: CAISEGTASYEQYF
cdr3_nt: TGTGCCATCAGTGAGGGGACAGCATCCTACGAGCAGTACTTC

d_call: TRBD2
j_call: TRBJ2-7
clone_size: -
v_call: TRBV4-2
cdr3_aa: CASSQDPSGMYEQYF
cdr3_nt: TGTGCCAGCAGCCAAGATCCTAGCGGGATGTACGAGCAGTACTTC

d_call: -
j_call: TRBJ1-2
clone_size: -
v_call: TRBV7-9
cdr3_aa: CASSRVGDGYTF
cdr3_nt: TGTGCCAGCAGCCGCGTCGGGGATGGCTACACCTTC

d_call: TRBD2
j_call: TRBJ2-1
clone_size: -
v_call: TRBV9
cdr3_aa: CASSILAGGPSYEQFF
cdr3_nt: TGTGCCAGCAGCATCCTAGCGGGAGGGCCGTCGTATGAGCAGTTCTTC

d_call: -
j_call: TRBJ2-7
clone_size: -
v_call: TRBV6-5
cdr3_aa: CASSIHRDTVYEQYF
cdr3_nt: TGTGCCAGCAGCATACACCGGGACACGGTCTACGAGCAGTACTTC

d_call: TRBD2
j_call: TRBJ2-3
clone_size: -
v_call: TRBV2
cdr3_aa: CASREGGGSTGTDTQYF
cdr3_nt: TGTGCCAGCAGGGAGGGTGGCGGGAGTACTGGCACAGATACGCAGTATTTT

d_call: -
j_call: TRBJ1-1
clone_size: -
v_call: TRBV30
cdr3_aa: CAWSVGVRTEAFF
cdr3_nt: TGTGCCTGGAGTGTAGGGGTACGAACTGAAGCTTTCTTT

d_call: -
j_call: TRBJ1-6
clone_size: -
v_call: TRBV5-5
cdr3_aa: CASSLRDSPLHF
cdr3_nt: TGTGCCAGCAGCCTCAGGGATTCACCCCTCCACTTT

d_call: TRBD1
j_call: TRBJ2-4
clone_size: -
v_call: TRBV30
cdr3_aa: CAWSQPTGLRTLAKNIQYF
cdr3_nt: TGTGCCTGGAGCCAGCCGACAGGGCTAAGGACCCTAGCCAAAAACATTCAGTACTTC

d_call: TRBD1
j_call: TRBJ2-7
clone_size: -
v_call: TRBV18
cdr3_aa: CASSPRTGDDEQYF
cdr3_nt: TGTGCCAGCTCACCGCGGACAGGGGACGACGAGCAGTACTTC

d_call: -
j_call: TRBJ2-7
clone_size: -
v_call: TRBV5-6
cdr3_aa: CASSPWRALAYEQYF
cdr3_nt: TGTGCCAGCAGCCCTTGGAGGGCTTTGGCCTACGAGCAGTACTTC

d_call: -
j_call: TRBJ2-6
clone_size: -
v_call: TRBV2
cdr3_aa: CASRQTSGANVLTF
cdr3_nt: TGTGCCAGCAGACAGACCTCTGGGGCCAACGTCCTGACTTTC

d_call: -
j_call: TRBJ1-2
clone_size: -
v_call: TRBV6-5
cdr3_aa: CASSWMRGYYGYTF
cdr3_nt: TGTGCCAGCAGTTGGATGCGGGGGTACTATGGCTACACCTTC

d_call: TRBD1
j_call: TRBJ1-2
clone_size: -
v_call: TRBV23-1
cdr3_aa: CASSQSKTGGYTF
cdr3_nt: TGCGCCAGCAGTCAATCCAAGACAGGGGGCTACACCTTC

d_call: -
j_call: TRBJ1-6
clone_size: -
v_call: TRBV11-2
cdr3_aa: CASSLDRGSPLHF
cdr3_nt: TGTGCCAGCAGCTTAGATCGGGGTTCACCCCTCCACTTT

d_call: -
j_call: TRBJ1-1
clone_size: -
v_call: TRBV2
cdr3_aa: CASSEATQRGQAFF
cdr3_nt: TGTGCCAGCAGTGAAGCGACTCAAAGGGGTCAAGCTTTCTTT

d_call: TRBD1
j_call: TRBJ1-2
clone_size: -
v_call: TRBV4-1
cdr3_aa: CASSQGNRGQLMGYTF
cdr3_nt: TGCGCCAGCAGCCAGGGAAACAGGGGGCAGTTGATGGGCTACACCTTC

d_call: -
j_call: TRBJ1-1
clone_size: -
v_call: TRBV6-2/TRBV6-3
cdr3_aa: CASSYEAQFRTEAFF
cdr3_nt: TGTGCCAGCAGTTACGAAGCACAGTTTAGGACTGAAGCTTTCTTT

d_call: TRBD1
j_call: TRBJ2-5
clone_size: -
v_call: TRBV28
cdr3_aa: CASSTGTGVGETQYF
cdr3_nt: TGTGCCAGCAGCACCGGGACAGGGGTAGGCGAGACCCAGTACTTC

d_call: -
j_call: TRBJ2-4
clone_size: few
v_call: TRBV11-2
cdr3_aa: CASRAGGGAGKNIQYF
cdr3_nt: TGTGCCAGCAGGGCGGGCGGGGGCGCGGGCAAAAACATTCAGTACTTC

d_call: -
j_call: TRBJ2-1
clone_size: -
v_call: TRBV24-1
cdr3_aa: CATSDLWLDNEQFF
cdr3_nt: TGTGCCACCAGTGATCTATGGCTAGACAATGAGCAGTTCTTC

d_call: -
j_call: TRBJ2-7
clone_size: -
v_call: TRBV5-4
cdr3_aa: CASSLDLGHEQYF
cdr3_nt: TGTGCCAGCAGCTTGGACCTTGGCCACGAGCAGTACTTC

d_call: -
j_call: TRBJ1-2
clone_size: -
v_call: TRBV25-1
cdr3_aa: CASSDGFSEGYTF
cdr3_nt: TGTGCCAGCAGTGATGGTTTTAGCGAAGGCTACACCTTC

d_call: TRBD1
j_call: TRBJ2-7
clone_size: -
v_call: TRBV18
cdr3_aa: CASSLRDSLSYEQYF
cdr3_nt: TGTGCCAGCTCACTTCGGGACAGCCTTAGCTACGAGCAGTACTTC

d_call: TRBD2
j_call: TRBJ2-7
clone_size: -
v_call: TRBV19
cdr3_aa: CASSIAGGIYEQYF
cdr3_nt: TGTGCCAGTAGTATAGCGGGAGGAATCTACGAGCAGTACTTC